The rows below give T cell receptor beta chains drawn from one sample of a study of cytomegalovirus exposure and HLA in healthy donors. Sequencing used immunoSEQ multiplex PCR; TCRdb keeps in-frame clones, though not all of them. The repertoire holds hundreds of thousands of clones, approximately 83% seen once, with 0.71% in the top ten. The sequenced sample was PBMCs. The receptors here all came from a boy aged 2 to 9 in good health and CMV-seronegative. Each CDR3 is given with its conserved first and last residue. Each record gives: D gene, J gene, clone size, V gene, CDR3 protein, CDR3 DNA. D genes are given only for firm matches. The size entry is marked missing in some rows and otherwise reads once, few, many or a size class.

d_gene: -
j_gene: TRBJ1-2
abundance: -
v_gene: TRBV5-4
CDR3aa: CASSSAGVYGYTF
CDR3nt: TGTGCCAGCAGCTCCGCAGGGGTCTATGGCTACACCTTC

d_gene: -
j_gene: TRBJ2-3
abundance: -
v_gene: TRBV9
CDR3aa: CASSVRGDTQYF
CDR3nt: TGTGCCAGCAGCGTAAGAGGGGATACGCAGTATTTT

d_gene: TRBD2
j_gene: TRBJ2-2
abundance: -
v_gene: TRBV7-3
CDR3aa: CASSLDAGLAAGELFF
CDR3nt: TGTGCCAGCAGCTTAGACGCGGGACTAGCGGCCGGGGAGCTGTTTTTT

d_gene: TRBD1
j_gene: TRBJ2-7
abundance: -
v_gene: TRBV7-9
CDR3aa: CASSFAPPGQGYEQYF
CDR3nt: TGTGCCAGCAGCTTTGCCCCTCCGGGACAGGGCTACGAGCAGTACTTC

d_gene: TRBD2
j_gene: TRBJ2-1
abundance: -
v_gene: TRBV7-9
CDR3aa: CASSFSGVSSYNEQFF
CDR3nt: TGTGCCAGCAGTTTTAGCGGGGTTAGCTCCTACAATGAGCAGTTCTTC

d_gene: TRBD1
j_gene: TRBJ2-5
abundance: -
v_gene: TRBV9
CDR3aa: CASSVGQGAETQYF
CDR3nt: TGTGCCAGCAGCGTGGGGCAGGGGGCCGAGACCCAGTACTTC

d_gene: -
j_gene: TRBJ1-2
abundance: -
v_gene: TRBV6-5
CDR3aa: CASSRDNALYGYTF
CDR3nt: TGTGCCAGCAGTCGGGACAATGCACTTTATGGCTACACCTTC

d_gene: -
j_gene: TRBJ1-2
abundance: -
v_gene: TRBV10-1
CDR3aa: CASSEQAVINYGYTF
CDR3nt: TGCGCCAGCAGTGAGCAGGCAGTTATTAACTATGGCTACACCTTC

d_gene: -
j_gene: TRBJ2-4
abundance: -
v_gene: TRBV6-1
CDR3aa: CASSPPQLKGPPWYF
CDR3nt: TGTGCCAGCAGTCCACCGCAACTGAAGGGGCCACCTTGGTACTTC

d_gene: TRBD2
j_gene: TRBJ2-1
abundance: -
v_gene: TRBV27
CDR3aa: CVLRSGGTRSSRYNEQFF
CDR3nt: TGTGTCCTAAGGTCGGGGGGGACTAGATCCTCCCGTTACAATGAGCAGTTCTTC

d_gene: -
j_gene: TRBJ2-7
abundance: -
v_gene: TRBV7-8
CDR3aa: CASRKPPYEQYF
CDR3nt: TGTGCCAGCAGAAAGCCCCCCTACGAGCAGTACTTC

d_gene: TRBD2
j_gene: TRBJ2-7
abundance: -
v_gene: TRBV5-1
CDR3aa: CASSLEPPRGLAALYEQYF
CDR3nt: TGCGCCAGCAGCTTGGAACCCCCACGCGGACTAGCGGCACTCTACGAGCAGTACTTC

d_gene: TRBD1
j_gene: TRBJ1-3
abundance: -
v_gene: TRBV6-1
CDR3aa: CASSERGTGTAGNTIYF
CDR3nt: TGTGCCAGCAGTGAACGGGGAACTGGGACAGCTGGAAACACCATATATTTT

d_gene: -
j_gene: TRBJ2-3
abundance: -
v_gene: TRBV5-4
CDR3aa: CASNQLADTQYF
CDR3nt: TGTGCCAGCAACCAACTAGCAGATACGCAGTATTTT

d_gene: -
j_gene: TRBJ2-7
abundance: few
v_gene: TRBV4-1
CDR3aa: CASSRTSFYEQYF
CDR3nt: TGCGCCAGCAGCCGGACTTCCTTCTACGAGCAGTACTTC

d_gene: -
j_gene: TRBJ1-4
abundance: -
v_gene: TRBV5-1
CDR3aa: CASSCRRGGGGKLFF
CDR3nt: TGCGCCAGCAGCTGCAGGAGAGGGGGGGGTGGAAAACTGTTTTTT

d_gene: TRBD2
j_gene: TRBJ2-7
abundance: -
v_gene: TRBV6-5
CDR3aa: CASSYSSGRGDEQYF
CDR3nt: TGTGCCAGCAGTTACTCTAGCGGGAGGGGGGACGAGCAGTACTTC

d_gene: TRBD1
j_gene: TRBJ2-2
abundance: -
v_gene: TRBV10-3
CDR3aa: CAISERTGGAGSGELFF
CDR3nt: TGTGCCATCAGTGAGAGGACAGGGGGCGCGGGGTCCGGGGAGCTGTTTTTT

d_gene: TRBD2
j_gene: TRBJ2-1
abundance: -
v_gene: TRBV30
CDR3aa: CAWMTGGASYNEQFF
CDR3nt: TGTGCCTGGATGACGGGGGGGGCCTCCTACAATGAGCAGTTCTTC

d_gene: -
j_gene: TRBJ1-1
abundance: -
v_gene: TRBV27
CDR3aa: CASSLFGRGNTEAFF
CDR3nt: TGTGCCAGCAGTTTATTCGGGAGGGGGAACACTGAAGCTTTCTTT

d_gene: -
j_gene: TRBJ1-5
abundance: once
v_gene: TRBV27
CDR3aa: CASSLTVREGNQPQHF
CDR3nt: TGTGCCAGCAGTTTAACGGTCAGGGAGGGCAATCAGCCCCAGCATTTT

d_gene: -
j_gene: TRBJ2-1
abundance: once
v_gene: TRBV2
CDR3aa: CASSLGRGNEQFF
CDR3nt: TGTGCCAGCAGCTTAGGCAGGGGCAATGAGCAGTTCTTC

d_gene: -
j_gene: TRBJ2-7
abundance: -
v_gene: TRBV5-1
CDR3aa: CASSLDGVYEQYF
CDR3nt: TGCGCCAGCAGCCTGGACGGAGTCTACGAGCAGTACTTC

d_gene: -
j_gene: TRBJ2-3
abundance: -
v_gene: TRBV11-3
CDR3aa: CASSHRLEDTQYF
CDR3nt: TGTGCCAGCAGCCACAGGCTGGAAGATACGCAGTATTTT

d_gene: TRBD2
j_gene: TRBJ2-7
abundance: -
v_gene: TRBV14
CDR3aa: CASSLGRALGFEQYF
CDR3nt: TGTGCCAGCAGCCTCGGGAGGGCCCTAGGATTCGAGCAGTACTTC

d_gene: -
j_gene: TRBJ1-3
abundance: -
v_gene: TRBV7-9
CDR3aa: CASSATAYSGNTIYF
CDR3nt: TGTGCCAGCAGCGCGACAGCCTACTCTGGAAACACCATATATTTT

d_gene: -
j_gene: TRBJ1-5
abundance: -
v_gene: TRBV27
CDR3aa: CASSLGVYQPQHF
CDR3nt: TGTGCCAGCAGTTTGGGAGTTTATCAGCCCCAGCATTTT

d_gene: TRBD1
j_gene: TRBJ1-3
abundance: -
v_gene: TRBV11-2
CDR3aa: CASSWATGAGNTIYF
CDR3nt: TGTGCCAGCAGCTGGGCGACAGGGGCTGGAAACACCATATATTTT

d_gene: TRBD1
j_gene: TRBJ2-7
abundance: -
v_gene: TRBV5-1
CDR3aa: CASSLARDRGKVQYF
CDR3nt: TGCGCCAGCAGCTTGGCGCGGGACAGGGGCAAAGTGCAGTACTTC

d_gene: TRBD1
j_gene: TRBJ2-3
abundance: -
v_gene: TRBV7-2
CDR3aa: CASSLYQGATQYF
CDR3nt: TGTGCCAGCAGCTTATATCAGGGGGCAACGCAGTATTTT

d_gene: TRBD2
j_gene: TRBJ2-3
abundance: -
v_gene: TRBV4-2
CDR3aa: CASSQEGTSGRKTDTQYF
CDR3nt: TGTGCCAGCAGCCAAGAAGGGACTAGCGGGAGGAAGACAGATACGCAGTATTTT

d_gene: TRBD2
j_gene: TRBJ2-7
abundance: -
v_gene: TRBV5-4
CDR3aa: CASSMDSILGLAGGLYF
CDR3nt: TGTGCCAGCAGCATGGACAGCATCTTAGGACTAGCGGGAGGCCTGTACTTC

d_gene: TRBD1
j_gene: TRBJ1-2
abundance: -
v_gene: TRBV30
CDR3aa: CAWSDQPGGNYGYTF
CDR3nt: TGTGCCTGGAGTGATCAGCCAGGGGGTAACTATGGCTACACCTTC

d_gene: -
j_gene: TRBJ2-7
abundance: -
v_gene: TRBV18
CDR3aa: CASSPGLLREQYF
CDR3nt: TGTGCCAGCTCACCAGGACTCCTAAGGGAGCAGTACTTC

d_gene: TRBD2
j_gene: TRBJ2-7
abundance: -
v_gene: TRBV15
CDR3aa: CATSRARTSGKGGEQYF
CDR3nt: TGTGCCACCAGCAGAGCCAGGACTAGCGGAAAAGGGGGCGAGCAGTACTTC

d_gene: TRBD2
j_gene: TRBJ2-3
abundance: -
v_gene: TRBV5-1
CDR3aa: CASSLPIRLAGFLSTDTQYF
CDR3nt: TGCGCCAGCAGCTTGCCAATAAGACTAGCGGGGTTCCTTAGCACAGATACGCAGTATTTT

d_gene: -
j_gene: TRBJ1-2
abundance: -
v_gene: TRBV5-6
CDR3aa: CASSGEIRNYGYTF
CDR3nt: TGTGCCAGCAGCGGTGAAATCCGGAACTATGGCTACACCTTC

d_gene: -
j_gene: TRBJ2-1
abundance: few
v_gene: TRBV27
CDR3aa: CASSLQGNEQFF
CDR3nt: TGTGCCAGCAGCTTACAGGGTAATGAGCAGTTCTTC

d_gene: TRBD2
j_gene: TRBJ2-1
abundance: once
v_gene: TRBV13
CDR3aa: CASSSRLAGVNNEQFF
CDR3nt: TGTGCCAGCAGCTCCCGACTAGCGGGGGTTAACAATGAGCAGTTCTTC

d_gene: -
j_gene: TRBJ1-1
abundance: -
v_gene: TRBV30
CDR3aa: CAWGRNTEAFF
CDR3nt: TGTGCCTGGGGCCGTAACACTGAAGCTTTCTTT

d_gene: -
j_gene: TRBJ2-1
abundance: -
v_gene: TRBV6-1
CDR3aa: CASSERGTTFNEQFF
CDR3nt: TGTGCCAGCAGTGAAAGGGGGACTACGTTCAATGAGCAGTTCTTC

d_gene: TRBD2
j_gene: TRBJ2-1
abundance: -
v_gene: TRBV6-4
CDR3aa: CASRRTSGNYNEQFF
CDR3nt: TGTGCCAGCAGACGGACTAGCGGGAACTACAATGAGCAGTTCTTC

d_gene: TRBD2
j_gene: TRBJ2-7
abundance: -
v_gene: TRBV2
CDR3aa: CASRGLAGGHSYEQYF
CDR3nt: TGTGCCAGCAGGGGGTTGGCGGGGGGCCACTCCTACGAGCAGTACTTC

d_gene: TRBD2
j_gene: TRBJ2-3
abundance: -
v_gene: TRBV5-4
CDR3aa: CASSLVAGPHTQYF
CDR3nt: TGTGCCAGCAGCCTAGTAGCGGGGCCGCATACGCAGTATTTT

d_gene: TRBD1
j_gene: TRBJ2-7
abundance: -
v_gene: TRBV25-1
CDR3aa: CASSGLGTASYEQYF
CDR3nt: TGTGCCAGCAGTGGGTTGGGGACAGCTTCCTACGAGCAGTACTTC

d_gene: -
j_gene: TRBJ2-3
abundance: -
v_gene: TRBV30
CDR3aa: CAWGTLSGTDTQYF
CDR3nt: TGTGCCTGGGGTACCTTAAGCGGCACAGATACGCAGTATTTT

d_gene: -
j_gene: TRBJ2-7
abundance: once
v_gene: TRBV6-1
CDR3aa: CASRTGTYEQYF
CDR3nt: TGTGCCAGCAGAACAGGGACCTACGAGCAGTACTTC

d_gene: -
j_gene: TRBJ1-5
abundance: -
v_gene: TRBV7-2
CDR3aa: CASRVAGLLPNQPQHF
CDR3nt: TGTGCCAGCAGGGTGGCCGGACTGCTCCCGAATCAGCCCCAGCATTTT

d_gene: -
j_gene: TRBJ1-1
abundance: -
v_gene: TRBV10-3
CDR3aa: CATQGGDTEAFF
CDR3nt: TGTGCCACCCAGGGCGGGGACACTGAAGCTTTCTTT

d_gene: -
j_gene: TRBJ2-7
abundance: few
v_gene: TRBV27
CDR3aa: CASGGVYEQYF
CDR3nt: TGTGCCAGCGGCGGGGTGTACGAGCAGTACTTC

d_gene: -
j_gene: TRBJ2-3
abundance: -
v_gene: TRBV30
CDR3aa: CAWTMIAGIEDTQYF
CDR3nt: TGTGCCTGGACCATGATCGCAGGGATCGAGGATACGCAGTATTTT

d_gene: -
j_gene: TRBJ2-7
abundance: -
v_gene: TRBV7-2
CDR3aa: CASSAHSSYEQYF
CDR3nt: TGTGCCAGCAGCGCCCACTCCTCCTACGAGCAGTACTTC